The clone carrying this T cell receptor beta chain was picked up a small number of times. Its target is not known. Germline V gene sequence: CDR1 SGHAT, CDR2 FQNNGV. There are 14 residues in the CDR3. Trimming took off 5 bases at V and 5 bases at J, with 13 bases between the two ends. The sample is drawn from a study of T cells after yellow fever vaccination. The TCR cDNA carried a universal primer site and UMIs from 5'RACE template switching. From the 5' RACE reads, TCRdb called clonotypes with MiXCR, one entry per CDR3 protein. The sample consists of just over 250,000 distinct CDR3 sequences, 5.2% of them appearing once. The study's findings and limits: On re-exposure, the response was weaker but peaked faster, at day 5 versus 15. Most primary-vaccination clones recurred post-booster (approximately 96% CD4, over 70% CD8).

The receptor was isolated from a man aged 18-30 years who received the YFV17D yellow fever vaccine. The chain couples TRBV11-2 to TRBJ2-1; D is perhaps TRBD2 (6 bases). Sequenced here: CD4+ T cells sorted from PBMCs, sampled on the day of the yellow fever booster vaccination. CDR3 bases: TGTGCCAGCAGCCCCCTGGGGGGAAACAATGAGCAGTTCTTC. As protein: CASSPLGGNNEQFF.